This T cell receptor (beta chain) originates from a study of T cells in Graves' hyperthyroidism and ophthalmopathy. V lost 4 bases to trimming and J lost 1 base, with 10 bases between them. The CDR3 is 14 amino acids. The germline gives CDR1 MGHRA, CDR2 YSYEKL. Amplification targeted TCR beta CDR3 regions from RNA transcripts. The HTBI set primed first-round TCR CDR3 RT-PCR. TCRdb called the multiplex PCR reads again in MiXCR, with one record for every CDR3 protein. This table holds around 290,000 distinct CDR3 sequences, approximately 15% found once. This clonotype was recorded a few times. The TCR was taken from a woman aged 60-70 years with Graves' ophthalmopathy. Sequencing was carried out using blood. The genes are TRBV4-1 and TRBJ2-5; tentative D call: TRBD1 (6 bases). The chain's CDR3 is CASSPGVFQETQYF. The CDR3 nucleotides read TGCGCCAGCAGCCCAGGGGTTTTCCAAGAGACCCAGTACTTC.